These 29 T cell receptor beta chains share one sample of origin, sequenced in a study of response to subunit inactivated influenza vaccine (dated by TCRdb to the late 2010s). The library was made by RT-PCR. The instrument was an Illumina HiSeq 2500. TCRdb itself trimmed the public reads at Q25 with fastp, ran MiXCR and retained productive beta chains. Records with the same CDR3 protein are collapsed into one entry carrying the most frequent genes and DNA. The sample table shows roughly 700,000 distinct CDR3 sequences, and more than 15% are seen once. The ten largest make up around 10% of the sample. The specimen was PBMCs from blood, collected approximately 12 days after vaccination. All receptors come from a man in his forties or fifties who received an inactivated influenza vaccine. Donor details come from another sample of the same person, matched by shared clones.

The chain uses TRBV28 and TRBJ2-4, with D possibly being TRBD1 (5 bases). CDR3 length equals 18 residues. V lost 3 bases and J lost 0, with 18 bases in between. Germline assignment: CDR1 MDHEN and CDR2 SYDVKM. The CDR3 region is CASSFAGNGGIAKNIQYF. The CDR3 DNA reads as TGTGCCAGCAGTTTTGCAGGGAACGGTGGGATAGCCAAAAACATTCAGTACTTC.

This clonotype was seen at least ten times. This chain connects TRBV15 to TRBJ2-5, with a possible D match to TRBD2 (6 bases). There are 17 residues in the CDR3. CDR1 and CDR2 (germline): LNHNV, YYDKDF (reference sequence). V dropped 0 bases and J dropped 5 bases, with 19 bases sitting between them. The CDR3 protein is CATSREIRAFGGETQYF. The CDR3 nucleotides read TGTGCCACCAGCAGAGAAATAAGAGCCTTTGGAGGGGAGACCCAGTACTTC.

This clonotype was seen ten or more times. J is TRBJ2-5 and V is TRBV2; TRBD2 matches at 7 bases. Germline V gene sequence: CDR1 SNHLY, CDR2 FYNNEI. V lost 3 bases and J lost 5; bases outside the gene matches: 6. The length of the CDR3 is 14 residues. CDR3 protein: CASSDGRGAETQYF. The DNA of the CDR3 is TGTGCCAGCAGTGATGGGAGGGGCGCGGAGACCCAGTACTTC. The whole variable domain, remainder taken from reference TRBV2 and TRBJ2-5, is EPEVTQTPSHQVTQMGQEVILRCVPISNHLYFYWYRQILGQKVEFLVSFYNNEISEKSEIFDDQFSVERPDGSNFTLKIRSTKLEDSAMYFCASSDGRGAETQYFGPGTRLLVL.

The V and J genes are TRBV3-1 and TRBJ1-1; no firm D call. Germline V CDR1 and CDR2: LGHDT, YNNKEL (reference sequence). Trimming shortened V by 0 bases and J by 0 bases, and 11 bases separated the two germline ends. There are 16 residues in the CDR3. The CDR3 loop is CASSQDRPSLNTEAFF. CDR3 nucleotides: TGTGCCAGCAGCCAAGATCGACCGTCCTTGAACACTGAAGCTTTCTTT.

This clonotype was counted between two and nine times. J is TRBJ2-7 and V is TRBV20-1, with D tentatively TRBD1 (5 bases). CDR1 DFQATT and CDR2 SNEGSKA come from the germline V gene (reference sequence). The CDR3 covers 13 residues. V was shortened by 6 bases and J by 5 bases, with 17 bases between the two germline ends. The CDR3 region is CSASIQGSHEQYF. The CDR3 DNA is TGCAGTGCCAGTATTCAGGGTTCCCACGAGCAGTACTTC.

This clonotype was seen repeatedly, ten times or more. The chain combines TRBV29-1 with TRBJ2-7, with unresolved D. CDR3 length: 13 amino acids. V was pared by 3 bases and J by 2 bases, with 11 bases between. Germline values: CDR1 SQVTM, CDR2 ANQGSEA. The CDR3 loop is CSVESPDTYEQYF. The CDR3 nucleotides read TGCAGCGTTGAGTCCCCGGATACCTACGAGCAGTACTTC.

Turning to this clonotype: One end of the junction fails to match germline, which may point to a read error. The chain has TRBV7-7 and TRBJ2-7; D uncertain. The CDR3 runs to 14 residues. The germline V gene has CDR1 SSHAT and CDR2 FNYEAQ (reference sequence). The CDR3 sequence: CASSEIGKTYEQYF. The CDR3 DNA reads as TGTGCTAGCAGCGAGATTGGGAAGACCTACGAGCAGTACTTC.

The chain has TRBV4-3 and TRBJ2-1; 11 bases match TRBD2. V dropped 1 base and J dropped 6; count of bases not matched to a gene: 2. CDR1 is LGHNA and CDR2 is YSLEER in the germline V gene. The CDR3 is 15 amino acids. The CDR3 loop reads CASSQGLAGLNEQFF. The DNA of the CDR3 is TGCGCCAGCAGCCAAGGACTAGCGGGACTCAATGAGCAGTTCTTC.

The chain links TRBV5-5 to TRBJ2-7, with 9 bases that match TRBD1. The germline CDR1 and CDR2 sequences are SGHKS and YYEKEE (reference sequence). Trimming at V came to 3 bases and at J to 1 base, leaving 14 bases not matched to a gene. This CDR3 has 18 amino acids. DNA for the CDR3: TGTGCCAGCAGCTCGAAAGGGATGGGGACAGGGTGGTCCTACGAGCAGTACTTC. It yields the protein CASSSKGMGTGWSYEQYF.

V is TRBV15 and J is TRBJ2-7; TRBD1 is a possible D gene (6 bases). Germline CDR1 and CDR2: LNHNV and YYDKDF (reference sequence). This CDR3 is 14 amino acids long. Trimming removed 4 bases from V and 1 base from J, with 11 bases in between. The DNA for the CDR3 is TGTGCCACCAGCATAACAGGGTTTTCCTACGAGCAGTACTTC. It yields the protein CATSITGFSYEQYF. Full variable domain (rest looked up from reference TRBV15 and TRBJ2-7): DAMVIQNPRYQVTQFGKPVTLSCSQTLNHNVMYWYQQKSSQAPKLLFHYYDKDFNNEADTPDNFQSRRPNTSFCFLDIRSPGLGDTAMYLCATSITGFSYEQYFGPGTRLTVT.

This clonotype was seen a single time. The chain recombines TRBV12-3 or TRBV12-4 with TRBJ2-7, with 7 bases that match TRBD2. Germline trimming cut 7 bases from V and 0 bases from J; bases unmatched to any gene: 12. The CDR3 runs to 16 residues. The CDR3 DNA reads as TGTGCCAGCACCCTTGGCCACGGGGGGAGCTCCTACGAGCAGTACTTC. Protein sequence: CASTLGHGGSSYEQYF.

V and J are TRBV10-3 and TRBJ1-1; 7 bases align to TRBD1. V was pared by 7 bases and J by 3 bases, with 2 bases of the junction left unmatched. From germline, CDR1 is ENHRY and CDR2 SYGVKD. CDR3 size: 12 residues. Here the CDR3 DNA reads TGTGCCATCACCCAGGGGGACACTGAAGCTTTCTTT. Translation: CAITQGDTEAFF.

This CDR3 is CASSQVWGQWGEETQYF. The CDR3 DNA follows: TGCGCCAGCAGCCAAGTTTGGGGACAGTGGGGGGAAGAGACCCAGTACTTC. This sequence joins TRBV4-3 and TRBJ2-5; a possible D gene is TRBD1 (7 bases). The CDR3 runs to 17 residues. V shed 1 base and J shed 3 bases, with 18 bases lying between them. The germline V gene has CDR1 LGHNA and CDR2 YSLEER.

The table lists this clonotype with a few counts. CDR3 in amino acids: CASSPSLTGVDEQYF. The CDR3 DNA follows: TGTGCCAGCAGCCCATCTCTAACAGGGGTCGACGAGCAGTACTTC. V is TRBV9 and J is TRBJ2-7, with 7 bases lining up with TRBD1. This CDR3 comprises 15 residues. In germline, CDR1 is SGDLS, CDR2 YYNGEE. V was clipped by 4 bases and J by 5 bases; unmatched bases: 12.

This clonotype showed up just a few times. The gene calls are TRBV20-1 and TRBJ2-1; D unclear. The CDR3 is 14 amino acids. Germline CDR1 reads DFQATT; CDR2 reads SNEGSKA (reference sequence). With 3 bases removed from V and 0 bases from J, the gap between germline ends came to 9 bases. Here the CDR3 DNA reads TGCAGTGCTAGGCCCCAGAGCTCCTACAATGAGCAGTTCTTC. This sequence encodes CSARPQSSYNEQFF.

This clonotype was recorded a few times. The V and J genes are TRBV20-1 and TRBJ2-2, with a tentative D call TRBD1 (5 bases). V was pared by 6 bases and J by 1 base, with 9 bases between. CDR1 is DFQATT, CDR2 SNEGSKA, per germline (reference sequence). This CDR3 is 13 amino acids long. CDR3 region: CSAPTENTGELFF. The CDR3 nucleotides are TGCAGTGCCCCGACAGAGAACACCGGGGAGCTGTTTTTT.

The chain uses TRBV5-1 and TRBJ2-1, with 9 nucleotides matching TRBD2. Germline CDR1 reads SGHRS; CDR2 reads YFSETQ. The J segment lost 8 bases and the V segment lost 0 bases, leaving 9 bases of the junction unmatched. This CDR3 region has 16 residues. CDR3 in DNA: TGCGCCAGCAGCTTGGTCGCTAGCGGGAATGGGGATGAGCAGTTCTTC. It yields the protein CASSLVASGNGDEQFF.

Ten or more counts support this clonotype. The chain carries TRBV29-1 and TRBJ1-4, with D possibly TRBD1 on 5 matching bases. Germline V gene data show CDR1 as SQVTM and CDR2 as ANQGSEA. V dropped 6 bases and J dropped 3 bases, with 11 bases sitting between them. CDR3 length equals 13 residues. The CDR3 here is CSVGGSPNEKLFF. The CDR3 coding sequence is TGCAGCGTGGGGGGAAGCCCTAATGAAAAACTGTTTTTT.

The chain is built from TRBV28 and TRBJ2-7, with D possibly matching TRBD2 (6 bases). Germline values: CDR1 MDHEN, CDR2 SYDVKM. This CDR3 is 14 amino acids long. Trimming cost V 7 bases and J 0 bases, with 13 bases left between them. This chain's CDR3 is CASTRSDYSYEQYF. CDR3 DNA sequence: TGTGCCAGCACCCGATCGGACTACTCCTACGAGCAGTACTTC.

This clonotype has ten or more counts. The chain employs TRBV6-5 and TRBJ1-1; D is ambiguous. The germline V gene encodes CDR1 MNHEY and CDR2 SVGAGI. The CDR3 totals 15 residues. Trimming took 0 bases from V and 4 from J, leaving 12 bases between them. The CDR3 nucleotides read TGTGCCAGCAGTTACTCGAAAGGAGGGAGCACTGAAGCTTTCTTT. Its translation: CASSYSKGGSTEAFF.

This clonotype was observed a few times. This chain joins TRBV29-1 and TRBJ2-1; TRBD2 might be the D (5 bases). Trimming removed 4 bases from V and 5 bases from J, with 9 bases in between. The CDR3 loop spans 12 amino acids. Germline CDR1 is SQVTM and CDR2 is ANQGSEA. The CDR3, as DNA: TGCAGCGTTGTACTAGAGAACAATGAGCAGTTCTTC. Its translation is CSVVLENNEQFF.

The V gene is TRBV7-2, the J gene TRBJ2-5, with TRBD1 identical over 7 bases. The CDR3 extends over 16 amino acids. V dropped 5 bases and J dropped 3; count of bases not matched to a gene: 12. Germline V CDR1 and CDR2: SGHTA, FQGNSA. The CDR3: CASSAPLGGVEETQYF. As DNA, the CDR3 is TGTGCCAGCAGCGCCCCCTTAGGGGGCGTGGAAGAGACCCAGTACTTC.

This clonotype appeared a few times. The chain carries TRBV12-3 or TRBV12-4 and TRBJ1-4; 10 nucleotides align to TRBD1. The CDR3 spans 15 residues. Unmatched junction bases numbered 8, after V lost 5 bases and J lost 8 bases. Written as DNA, the CDR3 is TGTGCCAGCAGTGCGGGGACAGGGGAGAGGGAAAAACTGTTTTTT. It translates to CASSAGTGEREKLFF.

The chain couples TRBV7-3 to TRBJ2-3; tentative D call: TRBD1 (5 bases). Germline V gives CDR1 SGHTA, CDR2 FQGTGA. Trimming cost V 4 bases and J 10 bases, with 15 bases left between them. The CDR3 contains 13 residues. The CDR3 spells CASSSIARGAQYF. The CDR3 region has the DNA TGTGCCAGCAGCTCAATAGCTAGGGGTGCGCAGTATTTT.

This clonotype appeared many times. The CDR3 loop reads CASSLTRGANSYEQYF. As DNA, the CDR3 is TGTGCCAGCAGCTTAACCCGAGGAGCAAACTCCTACGAGCAGTACTTC. V usage is TRBV7-9 and J usage is TRBJ2-7; D remains ambiguous. V was shortened by 2 bases and J by 0 bases, with 14 bases between the two germline ends. Looked up from germline, CDR1 is SEHNR and CDR2 is FQNEAQ (reference sequence). The length of the CDR3 is 16 residues.

This chain connects TRBV10-1 to TRBJ2-7; TRBD2 agrees at 8 bases. V shed 10 bases, J shed 0 bases, and the junction held 20 bases outside the gene matches. Germline V gene data show CDR1 as WNHNN and CDR2 as SYGVQD (reference sequence). There are 18 residues in the CDR3. The CDR3 DNA reads as TGCGCCAACCTAGGACCTTGGACTAGCCGGGCCCGCTCCTACGAGCAGTACTTC. This translates into CANLGPWTSRARSYEQYF.

This chain connects TRBV9 to TRBJ1-2, with D possibly TRBD1 on 5 matching bases. Per the germline V gene, CDR1 is SGDLS and CDR2 is YYNGEE. The CDR3 is 15 residues long. Trimming left V 3 bases short and J 8 bases short, with 20 bases between. The CDR3 coding sequence is TGTGCCAGCAGCGAAAGCACAGGAATGACGGCCGGCTACACCTTC. It specifies CASSESTGMTAGYTF.

This chain uses TRBV29-1 with TRBJ2-7; 10 bases are shared with TRBD1. Per the germline V gene, CDR1 is SQVTM and CDR2 is ANQGSEA. V was clipped by 4 bases and J by 2 bases; unmatched bases: 11. The CDR3 spans 16 residues. Here the CDR3 reads CSVVPLGQGITYEQYF. CDR3 nucleotides: TGCAGCGTTGTCCCACTGGGACAGGGGATTACCTACGAGCAGTACTTC.

The sample holds a few counts of this clonotype. V gene TRBV20-1 combines with J gene TRBJ2-5; 7 bases match TRBD1. This CDR3 is 15 amino acids long. Trimming cost V 2 bases and J 3 bases; bases outside gene matches: 9. CDR1 and CDR2 (germline): DFQATT, SNEGSKA (reference sequence). CDR3 region: CSARPGTAVEETQYF. CDR3 bases: TGCAGTGCTAGACCCGGGACAGCCGTTGAAGAGACCCAGTACTTC.